This T cell receptor beta chain was identified during a study of T cell responses to AZD1222 COVID-19 vaccine. Findings and caveats of the study: Just a handful of AZD1222 recipients were seropositive at baseline. Donors were chiefly white British, with a greater number of females, and clonal diversity was perhaps underestimated.

Regarding this clone: The antigen is unknown.

V shed 6 bases and J 1 base; nucleotides not matched to a gene: 11. Looked up from germline, CDR1 is SEHNR and CDR2 is FQNEAQ (reference sequence). The CDR3 runs to 16 residues. Clones were read by immunoSEQ multiplex PCR, and TCRdb kept only the in-frame ones, dropping some. Of some 180,000 clones listed, more than 85% are singletons. Sample: peripheral blood, taken 28 days after the second AZD1222 dose. The TCR was taken from an adult who received the AZD1222 COVID-19 vaccine. J is TRBJ1-2 and V is TRBV7-9; TRBD1 aligns across 7 bases. The CDR3 protein is CASSSSGTAINYGYTF. The CDR3, as DNA: TGTGCCAGCAGTTCCTCCGGGACAGCGATTAACTATGGCTACACCTTC.